This entry lists 27 T cell receptor beta chains sequenced from one sample in a study of CD8 T cells in ankylosing spondylitis. TCRdb reprocessed the 5' RACE reads via MiXCR and lists one record per CDR3 protein. The sample has 90,000 to 120,000 distinct CDR3 sequences, around 24% seen once. Sequencing used synovial fluid, either unsorted or a sorted T cell fraction (not recorded which). Receptors originate from a male donor with ankylosing spondylitis.

This clonotype was observed at least ten times. V usage is TRBV5-1 and J usage is TRBJ2-3, with 10 bases fitting TRBD2. The CDR3 totals 16 residues. Germline CDR1 is SGHRS and CDR2 is YFSETQ. J was trimmed by 2 bases and V by 1 base; bases with no gene match: 4. Here the CDR3 reads CASSLLLAGTTDTQYF. In DNA, the CDR3 is TGCGCCAGCAGCTTGCTACTAGCGGGAACCACAGATACGCAGTATTTT.

V and J are TRBV27 and TRBJ2-7; 7 positions match TRBD1. V gave up 6 bases and J gave up 1 base; unmatched junction bases: 6. Germline CDR1 and CDR2: MNHEY and SMNVEV (reference sequence). The CDR3 is 14 residues long. CDR3 sequence (DNA): TGTGCCAGCAGCTTAGGACAGGCGTCCTACGAGCAGTACTTC. Protein product: CASSLGQASYEQYF.

The rearrangement links TRBV28 to TRBJ2-7; tentative D call: TRBD1 (6 bases). The CDR3 sequence is 15 residues long. Looked up from germline, CDR1 is MDHEN and CDR2 is SYDVKM. With 5 bases removed from V and 3 bases from J, the gap between germline ends came to 17 bases. The CDR3 spells CASSRSTGINYEQYV. CDR3 sequence (DNA): TGTGCCAGCAGTCGCTCTACAGGGATAAACTACGAGCAGTACGTC.

CDR3 DNA: TGTGCCAGCAGTCCGGTCCTCGACACAGATACGCAGTATTTT. Its translation is CASSPVLDTDTQYF. The J gene is TRBJ2-3, the V gene TRBV2, with unresolved D. Looked up from germline, CDR1 is SNHLY and CDR2 is FYNNEI. V was clipped by 5 bases and J by 2 bases, with 11 bases between them. CDR3 length: 14 residues.

This clonotype has a handful of counts. V is TRBV12-3 or TRBV12-4 and J is TRBJ1-5, with no clear D. The CDR3 length is 17 residues. Trimming left V 5 bases short and J 3 bases short, with 20 bases between. CDR3 loop: CASSARRQVGPNQPQHF. CDR3 in DNA: TGTGCCAGCAGTGCCCGGCGGCAGGTCGGCCCCAATCAGCCCCAGCATTTT.

V gene TRBV12-3 or TRBV12-4 combines with J gene TRBJ1-2, with 10 bases lining up with TRBD1. V gave up 3 bases and J gave up 7 bases; unmatched junction bases: 2. This CDR3 contains 13 residues. The CDR3 DNA reads as TGTGCCAGCAGTTTTGGGACAGGGGTTGGCTACACCTTC. This translates into CASSFGTGVGYTF.

The chain combines TRBV10-3 with TRBJ1-2, with 10 nucleotides matching TRBD1. CDR1 and CDR2 from the germline V gene are ENHRY and SYGVKD. The CDR3 is 19 residues long. V shed 0 bases, J shed 5 bases, and the junction held 15 bases outside the gene matches. The DNA for the CDR3 is TGTGCCATCAGTGAGTCGATGGGGAGCCCGGGACAGGGGAAATATGGCTACACCTTC. This sequence encodes CAISESMGSPGQGKYGYTF.

The CDR3: CASSPTYTGELFF. For the CDR3, the DNA is TGTGCCAGCAGTCCTACCTACACCGGGGAGCTGTTTTTT. The chain links TRBV6-4 to TRBJ2-2, with D unresolved. The V end lost 5 bases, the J end lost 3 bases, and 7 bases lay between the germline ends. The CDR3 length is 13 residues. Germline CDR1 is MRHNA and CDR2 is SNTAGT.

This clonotype has a handful of counts. This sequence joins TRBV3-1 and TRBJ1-4; 7 bases align to TRBD1. There are 15 residues in the CDR3. The V segment lost 7 bases and the J segment 6 bases; nucleotides outside the gene matches: 11. Germline V gene sequence: CDR1 LGHDT, CDR2 YNNKEL (reference sequence). The DNA for the CDR3 is TGTGCCAGCACCATATTGGGCAGGGGGGATGAAAAACTGTTTTTT. Protein product: CASTILGRGDEKLFF.

The CDR3 coding sequence is TGTGCCAGCAGTCCGACTAGCGGGAGACCCAACACCGGGGAGCTGTTTTTT. Protein: CASSPTSGRPNTGELFF. The rearrangement links TRBV12-3 or TRBV12-4 to TRBJ2-2, with 12 nucleotides matching TRBD2. The CDR3 covers 17 residues. Trimming at V came to 5 bases and at J to 2 bases, leaving 6 bases not matched to a gene.

The rearrangement links TRBV7-2 to TRBJ1-2; no definite D call. The germline V gene encodes CDR1 SGHTA and CDR2 FQGNSA. V was pared by 5 bases and J by 4 bases, with 20 bases between. The CDR3 covers 16 residues. In DNA, the CDR3 is TGTGCCAGCAGCCGAAAGACGGATTGGGTGGGCTATGGCTACACCTTC. Amino acid sequence: CASSRKTDWVGYGYTF.

The V gene is TRBV21-1, the J gene TRBJ2-5; the D segment call TRBD1 is taken from the table without a DNA check. TRBV21-1 represents a pseudogene. This CDR3 spans 14 amino acids. In DNA, the CDR3 is TGTGCCAGCAGCAAATTGGGGGGGCTGGAGACCCAGTACTTC. It translates to CASSKLGGLETQYF.

V usage is TRBV20-1 and J usage is TRBJ1-2, with D unresolved. V lost 0 bases to trimming and J lost 8 bases, with 19 bases between them. Looked up from germline, CDR1 is DFQATT and CDR2 is SNEGSKA (reference sequence). The CDR3 extends over 15 amino acids. CDR3 nucleotides: TGCAGTGCTAGAGATTCGGCGGCAGCAAGCGGAGGCTACACCTTC. Its protein product is CSARDSAAASGGYTF.

The rearrangement links TRBV11-1 to TRBJ2-2, with D tentatively TRBD2 (6 bases). The V and J ends lost 5 bases and 4 bases respectively, with 11 bases between them. This CDR3 is built from 14 residues. The germline V gene has CDR1 SGHAT and CDR2 FQDESV (reference sequence). The CDR3 coding sequence is TGTGCCAGCAGCCTAGGGAGGATCACCGGGGAGCTGTTTTTT. Amino acids: CASSLGRITGELFF.

Ten or more counts support this clonotype. V gene TRBV12-3 or TRBV12-4 combines with J gene TRBJ2-3; the match to TRBD2 covers 11 bases. V lost 6 bases to trimming and J lost 1 base; unmatched junction nucleotides: 6. CDR3 size: 16 residues. CDR3 in amino acids: CASSRGLAGGTDTQYF. The CDR3 region has the DNA TGTGCCAGCAGCCGAGGACTAGCGGGTGGCACAGATACGCAGTATTTT.

The rearrangement uses TRBV15 and TRBJ1-2, with D unresolved. The V and J ends lost 0 bases and 2 bases respectively, with 13 bases between them. Germline V gene sequence: CDR1 LNHNV, CDR2 YYDKDF (reference sequence). This CDR3 region has 16 residues. The CDR3 region has the DNA TGTGCCACCAGCAGAGATCATGGTCCTCGGAACTATGGCTACACCTTC. Amino acid sequence: CATSRDHGPRNYGYTF.

V usage is TRBV5-1 and J usage is TRBJ2-1, with TRBD2 matching over 7 bases. Germline CDR1 is SGHRS and CDR2 is YFSETQ. Trimming removed 0 bases from V and 6 bases from J; junction bases left unmatched: 6. CDR3 length: 15 amino acids. The CDR3 loop is CASSLDGGRSNEQFF. As DNA, the CDR3 is TGCGCCAGCAGCTTGGACGGCGGGAGAAGCAATGAGCAGTTCTTC.

Ten or more counts support this clonotype. J is TRBJ1-2 and V is TRBV12-3 or TRBV12-4; D is unresolved. V lost 3 bases to trimming and J lost 7 bases, with 12 bases between them. The CDR3 totals 13 residues. The CDR3 DNA is TGTGCCAGCAGTTTGGGTCCGGGGTTTGGCTACACCTTC. This translates into CASSLGPGFGYTF.

V usage is TRBV5-5 and J usage is TRBJ2-4; 12 nucleotides agree with TRBD2. The CDR3 runs 13 residues. Germline V gives CDR1 SGHKS, CDR2 YYEKEE (reference sequence). V dropped 4 bases and J dropped 15; count of bases not matched to a gene: 8. CDR3 amino acids: CASSPGLAGVWYF. CDR3 DNA: TGTGCCAGCAGCCCGGGACTAGCGGGTGTGTGGTACTTC.

This clonotype was recorded many times. The chain employs TRBV20-1 and TRBJ1-2, with 7 bases lining up with TRBD1. The CDR3 consists of 12 residues. Germline trimming cut 0 bases from V and 5 bases from J; bases unmatched to any gene: 0. Germline lookup yields CDR1 DFQATT and CDR2 SNEGSKA (reference sequence). CDR3 sequence reads: CSAREGQYGYTF. The CDR3, as DNA: TGCAGTGCTAGAGAGGGACAGTATGGCTACACCTTC.

V usage is TRBV10-2 and J usage is TRBJ1-1, with 12 positions matching TRBD1. CDR1 and CDR2 from the germline V gene are WSHSY and SAAADI. With 5 bases clipped from V and 4 bases from J, the junction kept 14 bases outside the gene matches. The CDR3 contains 18 residues. The CDR3 reads CASSYYGTGGPTGTEAFF. The CDR3 nucleotides are TGCGCCAGCAGTTATTACGGGACAGGGGGCCCAACGGGCACTGAAGCTTTCTTT.

The genes are TRBV12-3 or TRBV12-4 and TRBJ2-3, with 15 bases matching TRBD2. The length of the CDR3 is 17 residues. Trimming removed 5 bases from V and 0 bases from J; junction bases left unmatched: 3. This CDR3 reads CASSKGLAGGSTDTQYF. The CDR3, as DNA: TGTGCCAGCAGTAAGGGACTAGCGGGAGGAAGCACAGATACGCAGTATTTT.

This clonotype was seen a handful of times. The chain combines TRBV20-1 with TRBJ2-3, with D possibly matching TRBD1 (6 bases). Trimming took 2 bases from V and 0 from J, leaving 12 bases between them. Germline CDR1 is DFQATT and CDR2 is SNEGSKA (reference sequence). This CDR3 contains 15 residues. CDR3 in DNA: TGCAGTGCTAGAAAAAACAGGGTTAGCACAGATACGCAGTATTTT. This translates into CSARKNRVSTDTQYF.

This clonotype was seen more than once but under ten times. The CDR3 region is CASSMDRGFTEAFF. DNA of the CDR3: TGTGCCAGCAGCATGGACAGGGGGTTTACTGAAGCTTTCTTT. The chain combines TRBV7-2 with TRBJ1-1; 10 bases are shared with TRBD1. The CDR3 is 14 amino acids. CDR1 SGHTA and CDR2 FQGNSA come from the germline V gene. The junction had 5 bases not matched to a gene; V was cut back by 5 bases and J by 5 bases.

Only a few counts were recorded for this clonotype. The chain employs TRBV5-5 and TRBJ2-1; D gene unclear. The CDR3 runs 13 residues. Trimming stripped 6 bases from V and 4 bases from J, with 11 bases between. Germline V gives CDR1 SGHKS, CDR2 YYEKEE (reference sequence). The CDR3 DNA reads as TGTGCCAGCAACCGTCCTGCATACAATGAGCAGTTCTTC. The encoded protein is CASNRPAYNEQFF.

This clonotype was detected only a few times. This sequence joins TRBV3-1 and TRBJ2-5; 10 bases map to TRBD2. CDR1 and CDR2 from the germline V gene are LGHDT and YNNKEL (reference sequence). V trimming: 4 bases; J trimming: 3 bases; junction bases outside the gene matches: 8. This CDR3 is 16 amino acids long. In nucleotides, the CDR3 is TGTGCCAGCAGCCGAACTATTACTAGCGGGAAAGAGACCCAGTACTTC. Protein: CASSRTITSGKETQYF.

V and J are TRBV21-1 and TRBJ1-1. TRBV21-1 is a pseudogene segment. This CDR3 contains 14 residues. The CDR3 DNA follows: TGTGCCAGCAGCTCAGCGGGAGGGTACACTGAAGCTTTCTTT. Translation: CASSSAGGYTEAFF.